This TCR beta chain emerged from a study of control samples from healthy donors and cancer patients. Profiling relied on immunoSEQ multiplex PCR, and the TCRdb table lists in-frame clones only, not all of them. The table has around 30,000 clones, roughly 95% seen once; the top ten hold 6.6%. This CDR3 comprises 16 residues. The V gene lost 0 bases and the J gene lost 0 bases, with 10 bases spanning the gap. The germline CDR1 and CDR2 sequences are SGHTS and YDEGEE. The clonotype originates from a man aged 55 to 70 in good health. The chain combines TRBV5-8 with TRBJ1-3, with TRBD1 as a possible D gene (6 bases). The source material was blood. The CDR3 DNA reads as TGTGCCAGCAGCTTGGGACAGGTGAACTCTGGAAACACCATATATTTT. It translates to CASSLGQVNSGNTIYF. The full variable domain, rest sourced from reference TRBV5-8 and TRBJ1-3, is EAGVTQSPTHLIKTRGQQATLRCSPISGHTSVYWYQQALGLGLQFLLWYDEGEERNRGNFPPRFSGRQFPNYSSELNVNALELEDSALYLCASSLGQVNSGNTIYFGEGSWLTVV.